Each of the 3 T cell receptor beta chains below was sequenced from the same sample in a study of cytomegalovirus exposure and HLA in healthy donors. The PCR used 60 Vbeta and 13 Jbeta primers. Clones were sequenced by immunoSEQ multiplex PCR, and TCRdb holds only the in-frame ones, with some missing. The data contain some 190,000 clones, about three quarters of them singletons. The sample taken for sequencing was PBMCs. The receptors originated from a man between 18 and 35 years old in good health and CMV-seronegative.

This clone has just a few counts. J is TRBJ2-7 and V is TRBV5-4; 8 nucleotides match TRBD2. J gave up 6 bases and V 3 bases, and 11 bases lay outside the gene matches. Germline V gives CDR1 SGHNT, CDR2 YYREEE (reference sequence). The CDR3 totals 15 residues. The CDR3 DNA reads as TGTGCCAGCAGCTCCCCGGGACTAGGACCTCTCGAGCAGTACTTC. Its protein product is CASSSPGLGPLEQYF.

The V gene is TRBV27, the J gene TRBJ1-3; TRBD1 might be the D (6 bases). Trimming pared 5 bases from V and 3 bases from J, leaving 14 bases between. CDR1 MNHEY and CDR2 SMNVEV come from the germline V gene (reference sequence). The CDR3 consists of 15 residues. The DNA of the CDR3 is TGTGCCAGCAGTCCAACAGGGTGGAATGGAAACACCATATATTTT. It specifies CASSPTGWNGNTIYF.

The chain uses TRBV6-1 and TRBJ2-3; maybe TRBD2 (6 bases). The length of the CDR3 is 15 residues. V lost 11 bases to trimming and J lost 3 bases, with 21 bases between them. Germline loops: CDR1 MNHNS, CDR2 SASEGT. CDR3 sequence (DNA): TGTGCCGCATCGACGCGGCGGGGCGGGACAGATACGCAGTATTTT. Its translation is CAASTRRGGTDTQYF.